This is a list of T cell receptor beta chains from one sample in a study of cytomegalovirus exposure and HLA in healthy donors. Produced via immunoSEQ multiplex PCR; TCRdb's table is partial and in-frame only. The sample includes 110,000 to 150,000 clones, about three quarters of them seen just once. Sequencing used PBMCs. These TCRs come from a human donor in good health. CDR3s include the opening cysteine and the closing phenylalanine or tryptophan. The order of the fields is J gene, D gene, V gene, clone size, CDR3 protein, CDR3 DNA. D genes are given only for firm matches. Clone size is not always given. Where it is, it says once, few, many or a class for expanded clones.

J gene: TRBJ1-3
D gene: .
V gene: TRBV11-3
clone size: few
CDR3 protein: CASSAYTSGNTIYF
CDR3 DNA: TGTGCCAGCAGCGCTTACACCTCTGGAAACACCATATATTTT

J gene: TRBJ1-2
D gene: .
V gene: TRBV2
clone size: .
CDR3 protein: CASNGGERGANYGYTF
CDR3 DNA: TGTGCCAGCAATGGGGGGGAACGTGGAGCTAACTATGGCTACACCTTC

J gene: TRBJ2-3
D gene: .
V gene: TRBV2
clone size: .
CDR3 protein: CASSDIEPTDTQYF
CDR3 DNA: TGTGCCAGCAGCGACATAGAGCCCACAGATACGCAGTATTTT

J gene: TRBJ1-4
D gene: .
V gene: TRBV6-1
clone size: few
CDR3 protein: CASRTRASEKLFF
CDR3 DNA: TGTGCCAGCAGGACCAGGGCCAGTGAAAAACTGTTTTTT

J gene: TRBJ2-3
D gene: TRBD1
V gene: TRBV10-3
clone size: .
CDR3 protein: CAIMKQGAKDTQYF
CDR3 DNA: TGTGCCATCATGAAACAGGGGGCGAAAGATACGCAGTATTTT

J gene: TRBJ1-2
D gene: .
V gene: TRBV19
clone size: .
CDR3 protein: CASSMLNSYGYTF
CDR3 DNA: TGTGCCAGTAGTATGCTAAACTCCTATGGCTACACCTTC

J gene: TRBJ1-2
D gene: TRBD1
V gene: TRBV27
clone size: .
CDR3 protein: CASRLNSGGGYTF
CDR3 DNA: TGTGCCAGCAGACTAAACTCAGGGGGAGGCTACACCTTC

J gene: TRBJ2-1
D gene: TRBD2
V gene: TRBV4-1
clone size: .
CDR3 protein: CASSRVTGTSSDEQFF
CDR3 DNA: TGCGCCAGCAGCCGAGTAACCGGGACTAGCAGCGATGAGCAGTTCTTC

J gene: TRBJ2-1
D gene: TRBD1
V gene: TRBV7-9
clone size: .
CDR3 protein: CASSLRTGVYNEQFF
CDR3 DNA: TGTGCCAGCAGCTTAAGGACAGGGGTATACAATGAGCAGTTCTTC

J gene: TRBJ2-4
D gene: TRBD2
V gene: TRBV2
clone size: .
CDR3 protein: CASVGLAEARRVGNIQYF
CDR3 DNA: TGTGCCAGCGTGGGACTAGCGGAGGCCCGGCGTGTGGGAAACATTCAGTACTTC

J gene: TRBJ1-2
D gene: TRBD1
V gene: TRBV28
clone size: .
CDR3 protein: CASSFSDRNGYTF
CDR3 DNA: TGTGCCAGCAGTTTCTCGGACAGGAATGGCTACACCTTC

J gene: TRBJ2-7
D gene: TRBD2
V gene: TRBV11-1
clone size: .
CDR3 protein: CASSLGLGYEQYF
CDR3 DNA: TGTGCCAGCAGCTTGGGACTAGGTTACGAGCAGTACTTC

J gene: TRBJ1-4
D gene: .
V gene: TRBV6-5
clone size: .
CDR3 protein: CASSVSQGRGEKLFF
CDR3 DNA: TGTGCCAGCAGTGTCTCACAGGGAAGGGGTGAAAAACTGTTTTTT

J gene: TRBJ2-3
D gene: .
V gene: TRBV7-9
clone size: once
CDR3 protein: CASSLLSTDTQYF
CDR3 DNA: TGTGCCAGCAGCTTGTTAAGCACAGATACGCAGTATTTT

J gene: TRBJ1-5
D gene: TRBD1
V gene: TRBV4-1
clone size: few
CDR3 protein: CASSQEGGRGQINQPQHF
CDR3 DNA: TGCGCCAGCAGCCAAGAAGGAGGTAGGGGACAGATAAATCAGCCCCAGCATTTT

J gene: TRBJ1-4
D gene: .
V gene: TRBV5-5
clone size: .
CDR3 protein: CASSLGTVEKLFF
CDR3 DNA: TGTGCCAGCAGCTTGGGGACAGTTGAAAAACTGTTTTTT

J gene: TRBJ2-1
D gene: .
V gene: TRBV6-5
clone size: .
CDR3 protein: CASSADRPHEQFF
CDR3 DNA: TGTGCCAGCAGTGCAGACAGGCCTCATGAGCAGTTCTTC

J gene: TRBJ2-5
D gene: TRBD1
V gene: TRBV30
clone size: .
CDR3 protein: CAWRGGQGRETQYF
CDR3 DNA: TGTGCCTGGAGGGGGGGACAGGGGCGGGAGACCCAGTACTTC

J gene: TRBJ2-3
D gene: TRBD1
V gene: TRBV6-6
clone size: .
CDR3 protein: CASRDRVGTDTQYF
CDR3 DNA: TGTGCCAGCAGAGACAGGGTTGGGACAGATACGCAGTATTTT

J gene: TRBJ2-7
D gene: .
V gene: TRBV5-4
clone size: .
CDR3 protein: CASSLETGQYYEQYF
CDR3 DNA: TGTGCCAGCAGCTTGGAAACGGGACAATACTACGAGCAGTACTTC

J gene: TRBJ2-1
D gene: .
V gene: TRBV29-1
clone size: .
CDR3 protein: CSVPYYNEQFF
CDR3 DNA: TGCAGCGTCCCCTATTATAATGAGCAGTTCTTC

J gene: TRBJ1-3
D gene: .
V gene: TRBV28
clone size: .
CDR3 protein: CASRSTAGNTIYF
CDR3 DNA: TGTGCCAGCAGATCGACAGCCGGAAACACCATATATTTT

J gene: TRBJ2-3
D gene: TRBD2
V gene: TRBV4-1
clone size: .
CDR3 protein: CASSQVRAGISTDTQYF
CDR3 DNA: TGCGCCAGCAGCCAAGTGCGAGCGGGGATAAGCACAGATACGCAGTATTTT

J gene: TRBJ2-7
D gene: TRBD2
V gene: TRBV7-9
clone size: once
CDR3 protein: CASSNRDYSYEQYF
CDR3 DNA: TGTGCCAGCAGCAACCGGGACTACTCCTACGAGCAGTACTTC

J gene: TRBJ2-7
D gene: .
V gene: TRBV11-3
clone size: .
CDR3 protein: CASSLDVSGQYF
CDR3 DNA: TGTGCCAGCAGCTTAGATGTTAGTGGGCAGTACTTC

J gene: TRBJ1-2
D gene: TRBD1
V gene: TRBV2
clone size: .
CDR3 protein: CARKLQGNYGYTF
CDR3 DNA: TGTGCCAGGAAATTACAGGGGAACTATGGCTACACCTTC

J gene: TRBJ2-7
D gene: TRBD2
V gene: TRBV29-1
clone size: .
CDR3 protein: CSVEESRRGASYEQYF
CDR3 DNA: TGCAGCGTTGAAGAAAGTCGGCGGGGGGCCTCCTACGAGCAGTACTTC

J gene: TRBJ1-2
D gene: .
V gene: TRBV5-1
clone size: .
CDR3 protein: CASSEGVYGYTF
CDR3 DNA: TGCGCCAGCAGCGAAGGGGTCTATGGCTACACCTTC

J gene: TRBJ2-7
D gene: TRBD2
V gene: TRBV19
clone size: .
CDR3 protein: CASSPGLASYEQYF
CDR3 DNA: TGTGCCAGTAGCCCCGGACTAGCTAGCTACGAGCAGTACTTC

J gene: TRBJ1-1
D gene: .
V gene: TRBV6-5
clone size: .
CDR3 protein: CASSYSAGLGTEAFF
CDR3 DNA: TGTGCCAGCAGTTACTCCGCAGGACTGGGCACTGAAGCTTTCTTT

J gene: TRBJ2-2
D gene: TRBD1
V gene: TRBV6-5
clone size: once
CDR3 protein: CASSYSHKGQGKLFF
CDR3 DNA: TGTGCCAGCAGTTACTCTCATAAAGGACAGGGCAAGCTGTTTTTT

J gene: TRBJ2-3
D gene: TRBD1
V gene: TRBV6-6
clone size: .
CDR3 protein: CASTPGQGSTDTQYF
CDR3 DNA: TGTGCCAGCACCCCGGGACAGGGAAGCACAGATACGCAGTATTTT

J gene: TRBJ1-6
D gene: .
V gene: TRBV6-1
clone size: .
CDR3 protein: CASSEALSGANSPLHF
CDR3 DNA: TGTGCCAGCAGTGAAGCTCTGTCAGGGGCCAATTCACCCCTCCACTTT

J gene: TRBJ1-1
D gene: .
V gene: TRBV6-6
clone size: .
CDR3 protein: CASSLSNTEAFF
CDR3 DNA: TGTGCCAGCAGTTTATCTAACACTGAAGCTTTCTTT

J gene: TRBJ2-3
D gene: TRBD2
V gene: TRBV15
clone size: .
CDR3 protein: CATSRGGGATDTQYF
CDR3 DNA: TGTGCCACCAGCAGAGGGGGGGGAGCCACAGATACGCAGTATTTT

J gene: TRBJ1-4
D gene: .
V gene: TRBV11-3
clone size: .
CDR3 protein: CASSLDPRGEKLFF
CDR3 DNA: TGTGCCAGCAGCTTAGATCCTCGAGGAGAAAAACTGTTTTTT

J gene: TRBJ2-7
D gene: .
V gene: TRBV5-1
clone size: .
CDR3 protein: CASSPDSYEQYF
CDR3 DNA: TGCGCCAGCAGCCCTGACAGCTACGAGCAGTACTTC

J gene: TRBJ2-4
D gene: TRBD1
V gene: TRBV19
clone size: .
CDR3 protein: CASRIGDRVEDIQYF
CDR3 DNA: TGTGCCAGTAGGATAGGGGACAGGGTCGAGGACATTCAGTACTTC

J gene: TRBJ2-2
D gene: TRBD1
V gene: TRBV30
clone size: .
CDR3 protein: CAWSKGQRTGELFF
CDR3 DNA: TGTGCCTGGAGTAAGGGACAGAGAACCGGGGAGCTGTTTTTT

J gene: TRBJ2-7
D gene: .
V gene: TRBV11-1
clone size: once
CDR3 protein: CASSLDSGPYEQYF
CDR3 DNA: TGTGCCAGCAGCTTAGACAGCGGACCCTACGAGCAGTACTTC

J gene: TRBJ1-1
D gene: TRBD1
V gene: TRBV13
clone size: .
CDR3 protein: CASSPSGQGADTEAFF
CDR3 DNA: TGTGCCAGCAGCCCTTCCGGACAGGGGGCGGACACTGAAGCTTTCTTT

J gene: TRBJ2-7
D gene: TRBD2
V gene: TRBV7-9
clone size: .
CDR3 protein: CSSSAMGGTKIVYEQYF
CDR3 DNA: TGTTCCAGCAGCGCCATGGGAGGGACTAAGATAGTCTACGAGCAGTACTTC

J gene: TRBJ2-7
D gene: .
V gene: TRBV12-5
clone size: .
CDR3 protein: CASGLVIRPSASSYEQYF
CDR3 DNA: TGTGCTAGTGGTTTGGTAATACGTCCTAGCGCCAGCTCCTACGAGCAGTACTTC

J gene: TRBJ2-5
D gene: TRBD2
V gene: TRBV5-4
clone size: .
CDR3 protein: CASSLGRGASLTQYF
CDR3 DNA: TGTGCCAGCAGCTTGGGGCGGGGGGCCTCTTTGACCCAGTACTTC

J gene: TRBJ2-1
D gene: .
V gene: TRBV30
clone size: .
CDR3 protein: CAWGRDSEFF
CDR3 DNA: TGTGCCTGGGGCCGGGACTCCGAGTTCTTC

J gene: TRBJ1-5
D gene: TRBD1
V gene: TRBV28
clone size: .
CDR3 protein: CASSLGQGRQPQHF
CDR3 DNA: TGTGCCAGCAGTTTAGGACAGGGGAGGCAGCCCCAGCATTTT

J gene: TRBJ1-1
D gene: .
V gene: TRBV18
clone size: once
CDR3 protein: CASSRQNLATEAFF
CDR3 DNA: TGTGCCAGCTCACGACAGAATCTCGCAACTGAAGCTTTCTTT